Listed here are 25 T cell receptor beta chains from one sample, sequenced in a study of CD8+CD57+ T cells in acquired aplastic anemia. Both TCR beta VDJ combination and CDR3 sequence profiling were carried out. Genomic DNA was the template for this profiling. TCRdb redid the calling of the reads with MiXCR, one entry per CDR3 protein. This table holds 150,000 to 170,000 distinct CDR3 sequences, just over 50% found once. Sequencing involved patients with CD8+CD57+ cell expansion previously shown by flow cytometry. Specimen: sorted CD4+, CD8+, or CD8+CD57+ T cells (not recorded which) from PBMCs. These receptors all come from a human donor with aplastic anemia.

This clonotype appeared many times. The DNA of the CDR3 is TGTGCCAGCAGCTTGGCGACGCGGGACACCATATATTTT. Amino acids: CASSLATRDTIYF. This chain connects TRBV7-8 to TRBJ1-3; D is uncertain. Trimming took off 3 bases at V and 8 bases at J, with 11 bases between the two ends. The CDR3 has 13 residues. Germline loops: CDR1 SGHVS, CDR2 FQNEAQ.

This clonotype has more than one count but fewer than ten. The chain has TRBV5-1 and TRBJ2-7, with 7 bases that match TRBD1. The CDR3 sequence is 13 residues long. Germline loops: CDR1 SGHRS, CDR2 YFSETQ. V lost 7 bases, J lost 0 bases, and 4 bases stayed unmatched. In nucleotides, the CDR3 is TGCGCCAGCGGCCGGGACAGCTCCTACGAGCAGTACTTC. This gives the protein CASGRDSSYEQYF.

The J gene is TRBJ1-1, the V gene TRBV15, with D tentatively TRBD1 (6 bases). This CDR3 is 12 amino acids long. V gave up 1 base and J gave up 8 bases, with 8 bases separating them. In germline, CDR1 is LNHNV, CDR2 YYDKDF (reference sequence). The CDR3 DNA reads as TGTGCCACCAGCAGAGGGAGGGGGGAAGCTTTCTTT. It translates to CATSRGRGEAFF. The whole variable domain, remainder taken from reference TRBV15 and TRBJ1-1, is DAMVIQNPRYQVTQFGKPVTLSCSQTLNHNVMYWYQQKSSQAPKLLFHYYDKDFNNEADTPDNFQSRRPNTSFCFLDIRSPGLGDTAMYLCATSRGRGEAFFGQGTRLTVV.

This clonotype was detected many times. This sequence joins TRBV20-1 and TRBJ2-3; 8 positions match TRBD2. The CDR3 sequence is 15 residues long. Germline V gene sequence: CDR1 DFQATT, CDR2 SNEGSKA (reference sequence). J lost 4 bases, V lost 4 bases, and 10 bases had no gene match. CDR3 region: CSATRPGLDSDTQYF. As DNA, the CDR3 is TGCAGTGCTACACGGCCGGGACTAGACTCAGATACGCAGTATTTT.

This clonotype was seen ten or more times. The CDR3 DNA sequence: TGTGCCAGTAGTATTGGGTATAGCAATCAGCCCCAGCATTTT. Its translation: CASSIGYSNQPQHF. The chain joins TRBV19 to TRBJ1-5, with no clear D. Germline lookup yields CDR1 LNHDA and CDR2 SQIVND (reference sequence). The CDR3 runs to 14 residues. Trimming left V 3 bases short and J 0 bases short, with 6 bases between. The full variable domain, rest sourced from reference TRBV19 and TRBJ1-5, is DGGITQSPKYLFRKEGQNVTLSCEQNLNHDAMYWYRQDPGQGLRLIYYSQIVNDFQKGDIAEGYSVSREKKESFPLTVTSAQKNPTAFYLCASSIGYSNQPQHFGDGTRLSIL.

The chain joins TRBV20-1 to TRBJ2-7; the D gene is possibly TRBD1 (5 bases). V dropped 1 base and J dropped 0 bases, with 10 bases sitting between them. This CDR3 comprises 14 residues. Germline-derived CDR1 and CDR2 are DFQATT and SNEGSKA (reference sequence). The CDR3 loop is CSARVAGNSYEQYF. CDR3 nucleotide sequence: TGCAGTGCTAGAGTGGCAGGGAACTCCTACGAGCAGTACTTC.

This clonotype was recorded at least ten times. The chain recombines TRBV6-4 with TRBJ2-1; D gene ambiguous. This CDR3 has 9 amino acids. Per the germline V gene, CDR1 is MRHNA and CDR2 is SNTAGT. The V end was cut by 4 bases, the J end by 12 bases, with 4 bases between. CDR3 protein: CASSVGQFF. The CDR3 DNA reads as TGTGCCAGCAGTGTAGGGCAGTTCTTC.

This clonotype showed up many times. The rearrangement joins TRBV9 to TRBJ2-5; 12 nucleotides agree with TRBD2. The CDR3 is made up of 14 amino acids. Germline assignment: CDR1 SGDLS and CDR2 YYNGEE. Germline trimming cut 6 bases from V and 5 bases from J; bases unmatched to any gene: 5. CDR3 coding DNA: TGTGCCAGCAACCCTAGCGGGGGGGTGGAGACCCAGTACTTC. It translates to CASNPSGGVETQYF.

This sequence joins TRBV5-6 and TRBJ1-2; D is uncertain. This CDR3 is 12 amino acids long. Per germline, CDR1 SGHDT and CDR2 YYEEEE. V shed 6 bases and J shed 7 bases, with 13 bases lying between them. The CDR3 bases are TGTGCCAGCACCTTCGACTCGGTTGGCTACACCTTC. The encoded protein is CASTFDSVGYTF.

This chain joins TRBV20-1 and TRBJ1-1, with D possibly matching TRBD1 (6 bases). This CDR3 is 14 amino acids long. With 6 bases removed from V and 5 bases from J, the gap between germline ends came to 19 bases. Germline V gene sequence: CDR1 DFQATT, CDR2 SNEGSKA (reference sequence). The DNA of the CDR3 is TGCAGTGCCAGGATTGGGGGGGGCGAAACTGAAGCTTTCTTT. Its translation is CSARIGGGETEAFF.

This clonotype was observed at least ten times. This sequence joins TRBV6-2 or TRBV6-3 and TRBJ2-7, with a tentative D call TRBD1 (6 bases). The CDR3 runs to 15 residues. V lost 6 bases and J lost 0, with 15 bases in between. Germline CDR1 MNHEY, CDR2 SVGEGT. Here the CDR3 reads CASSLTPDSSYEQYF. The CDR3 DNA sequence: TGTGCCAGCAGCCTAACCCCGGACAGCTCCTACGAGCAGTACTTC.

Here the CDR3 DNA reads TGCGCCAGCAGCCTTGGGGGACAGGGGGATTCACCCCTCCACTTT. The encoded protein is CASSLGGQGDSPLHF. The chain has TRBV4-3 and TRBJ1-6; 11 bases agree with TRBD1. This CDR3 region has 15 residues. Germline assignment: CDR1 LGHNA and CDR2 YSLEER. With 4 bases clipped from V and 8 bases from J, the junction kept 4 bases outside the gene matches.

The sample holds many counts of this clonotype. The chain employs TRBV19 and TRBJ2-7, with TRBD1 matching over 7 bases. J gave up 2 bases and V 6 bases, and 7 bases lay outside the gene matches. Germline CDR1 LNHDA, CDR2 SQIVND (reference sequence). The CDR3 runs 14 residues. CDR3 coding DNA: TGTGCCAGTAGCGCGACAGGGCGAACCTACGAGCAGTACTTC. It specifies CASSATGRTYEQYF.

In this sample, this clonotype turned up many times. This sequence joins TRBV6-2 or TRBV6-3 and TRBJ2-1; D is uncertain. Germline CDR1 and CDR2: MNHEY and SVGEGT. The germline V and J ends were trimmed by 3 bases and 10 bases, with 7 bases remaining between them. This CDR3 spans 11 amino acids. CDR3 protein: CASSYAREQFF. The CDR3 DNA reads as TGTGCCAGCAGTTATGCGAGGGAGCAGTTCTTC.

In this sample, this clonotype turned up a few times. A read error may account for a junction end that differs from germline. V gene TRBV9 combines with J gene TRBJ2-7; TRBD1 or TRBD2 may be the D gene (5 bases each). The CDR3 loop spans 14 amino acids. Germline assignment: CDR1 SGDLS and CDR2 YYNGEE. In DNA, the CDR3 is TGTGCCACCAGCGGAAGGCAGGGTGGGTACGAGCAGTACTTC. The encoded protein is CATSGRQGGYEQYF. Complete variable domain (other parts from reference TRBV9 and TRBJ2-7): DSGVTQTPKHLITATGQRVTLRCSPRSGDLSVYWYQQSLDQGLQFLIQYYNGEERAKGNILERFSAQQFPDLHSELNLSSLELGDSALYFCATSGRQGGYEQYFGPGTRLTVT.

Only a few counts were recorded for this clonotype. The genes are TRBV3-1 and TRBJ2-1, with D perhaps assigned TRBD1 or TRBD2 (6 bases each). Trimming cost V 8 bases and J 4 bases, with 12 bases left between them. Germline CDR1 and CDR2: LGHDT and YNNKEL (reference sequence). This CDR3 contains 13 residues. CDR3 nucleotide sequence: TGTGCCAGCGGAGGGGGAAATTACAATGAGCAGTTCTTC. It translates to CASGGGNYNEQFF.

This clonotype has more than one count but fewer than ten. This rearrangement joins TRBV25-1 to TRBJ1-2, with 8 nucleotides matching TRBD1. Unmatched junction bases numbered 7, after V lost 1 base and J lost 6 bases. This CDR3 has 15 residues. The V gene's germline CDR1 is MGHDK and CDR2 SYGVNS. CDR3 nucleotide sequence: TGTGCCAGCAGTGAATTCGGCAGGGGGCGTCATGGCTACACCTTC. This codes for CASSEFGRGRHGYTF.

This CDR3 is CSAARGTDQETQYF. The CDR3 DNA reads as TGCAGTGCGGCCAGAGGGACAGACCAAGAGACCCAGTACTTC. V is TRBV20-1 and J is TRBJ2-5; the match to TRBD1 covers 7 bases. The CDR3 has 14 residues. Germline loops: CDR1 DFQATT, CDR2 SNEGSKA (reference sequence). With V trimmed by 6 bases and J by 0 bases, 7 bases remained unmatched.

The J gene is TRBJ2-3, the V gene TRBV29-1; no reliable D call. This CDR3 region has 13 residues. Trimming removed 5 bases from V and 1 base from J, with 10 bases in between. Germline V lookup: CDR1 SQVTM, CDR2 ANQGSEA. This chain's CDR3 is CSVQMSRTDTQYF. CDR3 in DNA: TGCAGCGTTCAGATGTCGCGCACAGATACGCAGTATTTT.

The rearrangement joins TRBV2 to TRBJ1-4, with D possibly matching TRBD1 (6 bases). The CDR3 has 14 amino acids. V shed 8 bases and J shed 4 bases, with 14 bases lying between them. Germline assignment: CDR1 SNHLY and CDR2 FYNNEI. This chain's CDR3 is CASDLDRHNEKLFF. CDR3 nucleotide sequence: TGTGCCAGCGACCTGGACAGACATAATGAAAAACTGTTTTTT.

This clonotype was counted many times. This sequence joins TRBV20-1 and TRBJ2-2, with 12 bases identical to TRBD2. The germline gives CDR1 DFQATT, CDR2 SNEGSKA (reference sequence). This CDR3 region has 16 residues. V lost 6 bases, J lost 3 bases, and 8 bases stayed unmatched. CDR3 nucleotides: TGCAGTGCGCCAAGACTAGCGGGGGCGTACACCGGGGAGCTGTTTTTT. It yields the protein CSAPRLAGAYTGELFF.

This clonotype was recorded at least ten times. V is TRBV4-1 and J is TRBJ2-7, with a weak D call TRBD2 (6 bases). This CDR3 is 14 amino acids long. Trimming removed 0 bases from V and 0 bases from J, with 6 bases in between. Germline CDR1 reads MGHRA; CDR2 reads YSYEKL. For the CDR3, the DNA is TGCGCCAGCAGCCAAGACGGGGGCTCCTACGAGCAGTACTTC. As protein: CASSQDGGSYEQYF.

This clonotype was counted many times. The chain uses TRBV7-9 and TRBJ1-2; D unresolved. The CDR3 consists of 14 residues. Germline values: CDR1 SEHNR, CDR2 FQNEAQ (reference sequence). V shed 4 bases and J shed 5 bases, with 14 bases lying between them. CDR3 DNA: TGTGCCAGCAGCTCGGCACACAGTGAATATGGCTACACCTTC. It translates to CASSSAHSEYGYTF.

V gene TRBV25-1 combines with J gene TRBJ2-4; TRBD1 is a possible D gene (6 bases). The CDR3 is 16 residues long. Trimming removed 6 bases at V and 0 bases at J, with 15 bases between. Looked up from germline, CDR1 is MGHDK and CDR2 is SYGVNS. As DNA, the CDR3 is TGTGCCAGCAGCAAAGGGGGAACACTAGCCAAAAACATTCAGTACTTC. This codes for CASSKGGTLAKNIQYF.

This clonotype was counted many times. A read error may account for a junction end that differs from germline. The V call is TRBV7-9, the J call TRBJ2-7; weak D call: TRBD1 (5 bases). CDR3 length equals 17 residues. The germline CDR1 and CDR2 sequences are SEHNR and FQNEAQ (reference sequence). The CDR3 nucleotides read TGTGCCAGCAGCCTCCCGAGTGGGGCTTCAGTCTCCGACGAGCAGTACTTC. It encodes CASSLPSGASVSDEQYF.